Below are 11 T cell receptor beta chains sequenced from a single sample in a study of glioma-infiltrating T cells (dated by TCRdb to 2016 to 2017). TCRdb records Illumina MiSeq as the sequencer. TCR alpha and beta CDR3 regions were amplified with the iRepertoire nested amplicon-rescue multiplex PCR (arm-PCR) platform from RNA. Clones were called with MiXCR by TCRdb after fastp trimmed the public reads at Q25, and only in-frame beta chains were retained. CDR3 protein sequences are deduplicated, and each keeps its most common genes and DNA. The sample table contains some 150,000 distinct CDR3 sequences; only one count was recorded for 39% of them. The top ten clones comprise 15% to 25% of the sample. Sequenced sample: glioma tissue, nonneoplastic brain tissue, or PBMCs (not recorded which). The receptors originated from a human donor with low-grade glioma or glioblastoma, undergoing nonglioma brain surgery, or in good health (not recorded which).

The rearrangement joins TRBV6-6 to TRBJ1-1, with D maybe TRBD1 (6 bases). Germline-derived CDR1 and CDR2 are MNHNY and SVGAGI (reference sequence). The CDR3 runs to 18 residues. Trimming removed 3 bases at V and 4 bases at J, with 24 bases between. CDR3 residues: CASSYWGQGRRRVTEAFF. The CDR3, as DNA: TGTGCCAGCAGTTATTGGGGCCAGGGGCGCCGGCGAGTCACTGAAGCTTTCTTT.

This clonotype was counted only a few times. J is TRBJ2-7 and V is TRBV6-5; weak D call: TRBD2 (5 bases). With 0 bases removed from V and 1 base from J, the gap between germline ends came to 7 bases. Germline loops: CDR1 MNHEY, CDR2 SVGAGI. The CDR3 length is 14 residues. The CDR3 protein is CASSYSEGSYEQYF. The DNA for the CDR3 is TGTGCCAGCAGTTACTCCGAGGGTTCCTACGAGCAGTACTTC.

This clonotype has only a few counts. The J gene is TRBJ2-7, the V gene TRBV28; 11 nucleotides agree with TRBD2. Trimming removed 9 bases from V and 1 base from J; junction bases left unmatched: 5. CDR3 size: 14 residues. Germline-derived CDR1 and CDR2 are MDHEN and SYDVKM. Here the CDR3 DNA reads TGTGCCAGTAAACTAGCGGGAGTGTCCTACGAGCAGTACTTC. Encoded protein: CASKLAGVSYEQYF.

The chain employs TRBV27 and TRBJ2-3; D gene unclear. Trimming took off 5 bases at V and 0 bases at J, with 15 bases between the two ends. The CDR3 length is 16 residues. Germline V gene data show CDR1 as MNHEY and CDR2 as SMNVEV (reference sequence). The CDR3 loop reads CASSAFRRFSTDTQYF. CDR3 DNA: TGTGCCAGCAGTGCCTTTAGACGATTTAGCACAGATACGCAGTATTTT.

J is TRBJ2-5 and V is TRBV24-1, with 12 bases matching TRBD2. The germline gives CDR1 KGHDR, CDR2 SFDVKD. J gave up 1 base and V 5 bases, and 7 bases lay outside the gene matches. The CDR3 covers 17 residues. The CDR3 DNA sequence: TGTGCCACCAGTGGCTTCCAGACTAGCGGGGGCCAAGAGACCCAGTACTTC. Amino acids: CATSGFQTSGGQETQYF.

This clonotype was picked up one time. This likely comes from a read error, as the CDR3 has no conserved phenylalanine or tryptophan at its end. The CDR3 loop reads CASSVGSGDSPLHL. In nucleotides, the CDR3 is TGTGCCAGCAGCGTAGGGTCAGGGGATTCACCCCTCCACCTT. The chain recombines TRBV9 with TRBJ1-6; maybe TRBD1 (6 bases). The length of the CDR3 is 14 residues. V was clipped by 0 bases and J by 8 bases, with 9 bases between them. CDR1 SGDLS and CDR2 YYNGEE come from the germline V gene.

The genes are TRBV4-1 and TRBJ1-5; unclear D gene. Trimming left V 1 base short and J 4 bases short, with 5 bases between. The CDR3 has 13 residues. Germline V gene lookup returns CDR1 MGHRA and CDR2 YSYEKL. This chain's CDR3 is CASSQVPNQPQHF. CDR3 nucleotides: TGCGCCAGCAGCCAAGTTCCTAATCAGCCCCAGCATTTT.

By share, this clonotype counts as medium-sized (0.01 to 0.1%). The chain recombines TRBV20-1 with TRBJ1-5; the D gene is possibly TRBD1 (5 bases). The V end lost 3 bases, the J end lost 5 bases, and 14 bases lay between the germline ends. The CDR3 is 14 residues long. Germline V CDR1 and CDR2: DFQATT, SNEGSKA (reference sequence). The DNA for the CDR3 is TGCAGTGCTAGCGCTGGGGGAGTGGATCAGCCCCAGCATTTT. As protein: CSASAGGVDQPQHF.

This clonotype came up a few times. The chain recombines TRBV20-1 with TRBJ2-7, with 9 bases aligning to TRBD1. This CDR3 spans 12 amino acids. The V and J ends lost 5 bases and 3 bases, in that order; junction bases with no gene match: 2. Germline CDR1 DFQATT, CDR2 SNEGSKA (reference sequence). The CDR3 DNA reads TGCAGTGCTCTGGGACAGGGCTACGAGCAGTACTTC. Its protein product is CSALGQGYEQYF.

The rearrangement links TRBV10-3 to TRBJ2-3; D might be TRBD1 (5 bases). Germline CDR1 and CDR2: ENHRY and SYGVKD. The CDR3 sequence is 17 residues long. V lost 3 bases to trimming and J lost 0 bases, with 16 bases between them. CDR3 amino acids: CAISESSGLPSTDTQYF. In DNA form, the CDR3 reads TGTGCCATCAGTGAATCGTCAGGGTTGCCTAGCACAGATACGCAGTATTTT.

CDR3 sequence reads: CASSPTAGRSSNQPQHF. CDR3 nucleotides: TGTGCCAGCAGCCCCACCGCGGGCAGATCAAGCAATCAGCCCCAGCATTTT. V is TRBV7-2 and J is TRBJ1-5, with D hard to call. V gave up 5 bases and J gave up 1 base, with 18 bases separating them. CDR1 is SGHTA and CDR2 is FQGNSA in the germline V gene. The CDR3 has 17 amino acids.